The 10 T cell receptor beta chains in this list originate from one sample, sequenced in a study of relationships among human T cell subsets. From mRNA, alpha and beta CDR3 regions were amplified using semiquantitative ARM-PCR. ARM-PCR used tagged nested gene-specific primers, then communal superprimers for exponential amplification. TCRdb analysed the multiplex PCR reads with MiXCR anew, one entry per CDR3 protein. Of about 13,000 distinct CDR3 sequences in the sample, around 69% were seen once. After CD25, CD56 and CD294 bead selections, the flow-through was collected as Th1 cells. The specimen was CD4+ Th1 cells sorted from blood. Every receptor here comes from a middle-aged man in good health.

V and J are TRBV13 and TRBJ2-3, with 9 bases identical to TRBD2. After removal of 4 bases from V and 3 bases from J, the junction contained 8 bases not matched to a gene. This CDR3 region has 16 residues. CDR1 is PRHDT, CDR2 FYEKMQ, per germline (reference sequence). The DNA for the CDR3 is TGTGCCAGCAGCTCCCCTGCGAGCGGGGGGACAGATACGCAGTATTTT. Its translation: CASSSPASGGTDTQYF.

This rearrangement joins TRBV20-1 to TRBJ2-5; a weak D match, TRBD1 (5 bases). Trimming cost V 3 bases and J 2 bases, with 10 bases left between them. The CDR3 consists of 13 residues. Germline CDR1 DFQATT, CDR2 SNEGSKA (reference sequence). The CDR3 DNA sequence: TGCAGTGCTAGCCGGCAGGGTCAAGAGACCCAGTACTTC. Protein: CSASRQGQETQYF.

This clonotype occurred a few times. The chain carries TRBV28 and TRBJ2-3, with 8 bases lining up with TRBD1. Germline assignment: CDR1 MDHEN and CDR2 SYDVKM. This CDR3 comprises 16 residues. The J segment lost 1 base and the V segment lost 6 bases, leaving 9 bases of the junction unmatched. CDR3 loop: CASSAGGFEGTDTQYF. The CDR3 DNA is TGTGCCAGCAGCGCAGGGGGCTTCGAGGGCACAGATACGCAGTATTTT. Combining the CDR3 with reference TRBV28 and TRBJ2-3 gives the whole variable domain DVKVTQSSRYLVKRTGEKVFLECVQDMDHENMFWYRQDPGLGLRLIYFSYDVKMKEKGDIPEGYSVSREKKERFSLILESASTNQTSMYLCASSAGGFEGTDTQYFGPGTRLTVL.

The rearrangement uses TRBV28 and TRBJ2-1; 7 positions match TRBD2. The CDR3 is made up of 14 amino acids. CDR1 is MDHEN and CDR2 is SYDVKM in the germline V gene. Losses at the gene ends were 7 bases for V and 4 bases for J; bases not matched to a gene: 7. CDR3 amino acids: CASNPSGTYNEQFF. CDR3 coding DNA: TGTGCCAGCAACCCTAGCGGAACATACAATGAGCAGTTCTTC.

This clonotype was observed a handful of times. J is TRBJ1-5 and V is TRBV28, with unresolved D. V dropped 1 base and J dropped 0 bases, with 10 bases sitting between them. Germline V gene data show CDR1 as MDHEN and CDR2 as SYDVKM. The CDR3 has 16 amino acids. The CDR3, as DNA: TGTGCCAGCAGTTTATCGGGCGGGTATAGCAATCAGCCCCAGCATTTT. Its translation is CASSLSGGYSNQPQHF.

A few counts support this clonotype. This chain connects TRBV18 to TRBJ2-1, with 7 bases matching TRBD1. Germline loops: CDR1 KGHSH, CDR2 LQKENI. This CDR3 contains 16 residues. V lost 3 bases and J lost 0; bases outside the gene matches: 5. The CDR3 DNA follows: TGTGCCAGCTCACCCGGACAGGCGAGCTCCTACAATGAGCAGTTCTTC. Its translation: CASSPGQASSYNEQFF.

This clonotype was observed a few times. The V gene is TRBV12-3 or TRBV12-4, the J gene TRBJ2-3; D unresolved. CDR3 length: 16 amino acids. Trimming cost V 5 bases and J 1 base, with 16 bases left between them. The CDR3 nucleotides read TGTGCCAGCAGTCCCCTCGCCAGCATAGGCACAGATACGCAGTATTTT. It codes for CASSPLASIGTDTQYF.

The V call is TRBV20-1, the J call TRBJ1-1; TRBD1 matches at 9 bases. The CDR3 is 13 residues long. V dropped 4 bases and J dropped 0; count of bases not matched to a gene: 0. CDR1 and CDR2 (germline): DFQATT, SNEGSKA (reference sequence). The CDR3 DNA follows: TGCAGTGCTAACAGGGGGCTGAACACTGAAGCTTTCTTT. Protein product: CSANRGLNTEAFF.

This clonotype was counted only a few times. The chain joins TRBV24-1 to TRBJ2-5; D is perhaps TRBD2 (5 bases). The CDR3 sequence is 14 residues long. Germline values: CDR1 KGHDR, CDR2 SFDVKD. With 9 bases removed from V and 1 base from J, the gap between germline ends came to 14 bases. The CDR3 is CATQSRGPQETQYF. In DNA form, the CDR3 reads TGTGCCACCCAGAGTCGGGGTCCCCAAGAGACCCAGTACTTC.

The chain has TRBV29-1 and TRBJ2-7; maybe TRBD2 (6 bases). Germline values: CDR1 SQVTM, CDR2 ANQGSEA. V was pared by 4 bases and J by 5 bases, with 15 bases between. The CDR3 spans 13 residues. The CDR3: CSVGDWRVHEQYF. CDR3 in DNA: TGCAGCGTTGGGGATTGGAGGGTACACGAGCAGTACTTC.